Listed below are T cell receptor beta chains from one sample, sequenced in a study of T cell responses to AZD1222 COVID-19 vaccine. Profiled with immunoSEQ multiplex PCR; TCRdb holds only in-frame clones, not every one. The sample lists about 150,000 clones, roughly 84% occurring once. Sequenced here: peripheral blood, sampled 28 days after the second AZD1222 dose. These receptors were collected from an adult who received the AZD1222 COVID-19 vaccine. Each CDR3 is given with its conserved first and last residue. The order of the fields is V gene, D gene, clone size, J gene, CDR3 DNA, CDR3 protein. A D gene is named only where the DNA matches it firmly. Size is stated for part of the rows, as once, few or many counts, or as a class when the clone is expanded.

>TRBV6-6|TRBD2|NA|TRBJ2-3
TGTGCCAGCAGTCCAGGGACTAGCGGCCGCGGGGATACGCAGTATTTT
CASSPGTSGRGDTQYF
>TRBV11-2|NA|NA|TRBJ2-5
TGTGCCAGCAGCCTCCTAAGACAAGAGACCCAGTACTTC
CASSLLRQETQYF
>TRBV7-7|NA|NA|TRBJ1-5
TGTGCTAGCAGAACACCTCATAGCAATCAGCCCCAGCATTTT
CASRTPHSNQPQHF
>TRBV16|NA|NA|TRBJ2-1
TGTGCCAGCAGCCAATCGCGGGACTTCCACTCCTACAATGAGCAGTTCTTC
CASSQSRDFHSYNEQFF
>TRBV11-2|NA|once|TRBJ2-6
TGTGCCAGCAGCTCCACCTCTCCCACTGGGGCCAACGTCCTGACTTTC
CASSSTSPTGANVLTF
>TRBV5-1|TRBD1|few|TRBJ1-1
TGCGCCAGCAGCTGGACCGGAGGGGGGACAGCGAACACTGAAGCTTTCTTT
CASSWTGGGTANTEAFF
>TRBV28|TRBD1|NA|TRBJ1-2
TGTGCCACCTTGGACAGGCCTAACTATGGCTACACCTTC
CATLDRPNYGYTF
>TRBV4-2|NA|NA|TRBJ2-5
TGTGCCAGCAGCCAAGATAGGGGCACGAGGGAGACCCAGTACTTC
CASSQDRGTRETQYF
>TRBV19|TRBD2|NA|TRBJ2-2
TGTGCCAGTAGTACACTAGCGGGGGGCGCCGGGGAGCTGTTTTTT
CASSTLAGGAGELFF
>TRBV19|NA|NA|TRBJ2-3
TGTGCCAGTAGTATCTGGTCCCCGGATGGCACAGATACGCAGTATTTT
CASSIWSPDGTDTQYF
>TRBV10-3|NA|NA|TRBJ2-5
TGTGCCATCAGTGAGTCGACGGGGGGCCTCCAAGAGACCCAGTACTTC
CAISESTGGLQETQYF
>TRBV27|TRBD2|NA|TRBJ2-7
TGTGCCAGCAGTTTGGGAGGGGCCCCTCCCTACGAGCAGTACTTC
CASSLGGAPPYEQYF
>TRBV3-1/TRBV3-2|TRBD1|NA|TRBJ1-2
TGTGCCAGCAGCCCCCGGGACAGGCTCTACACCTTC
CASSPRDRLYTF
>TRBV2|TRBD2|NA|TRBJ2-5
TGTGCCAGCACCGGACTAGCGGGAGGAGAGACCCAGTACTTC
CASTGLAGGETQYF
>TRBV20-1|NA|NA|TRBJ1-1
TGCAGTGCTAGTCAGGATGGGAACACTGAAGCTTTCTTT
CSASQDGNTEAFF
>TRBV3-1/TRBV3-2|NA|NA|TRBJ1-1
TGTGCCAGCGGACAGACGGTCTCTGAAGCTTTCTTT
CASGQTVSEAFF
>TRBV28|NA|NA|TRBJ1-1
TGTGCCAGCAGTTTACGGGGTCACACTGAAGCTTTCTTT
CASSLRGHTEAFF